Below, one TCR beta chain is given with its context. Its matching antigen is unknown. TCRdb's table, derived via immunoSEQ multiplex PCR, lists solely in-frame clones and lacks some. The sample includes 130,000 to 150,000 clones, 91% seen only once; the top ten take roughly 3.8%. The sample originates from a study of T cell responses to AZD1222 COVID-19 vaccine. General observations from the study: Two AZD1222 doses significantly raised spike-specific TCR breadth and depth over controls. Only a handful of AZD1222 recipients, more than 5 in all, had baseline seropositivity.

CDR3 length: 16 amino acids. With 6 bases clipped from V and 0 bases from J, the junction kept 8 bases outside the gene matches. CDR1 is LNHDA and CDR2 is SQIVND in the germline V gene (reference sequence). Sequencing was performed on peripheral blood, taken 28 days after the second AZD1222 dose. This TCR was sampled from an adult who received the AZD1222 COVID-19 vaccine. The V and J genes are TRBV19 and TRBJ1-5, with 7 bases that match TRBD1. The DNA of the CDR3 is TGTGCCAGTAGAACAGGGACAGACTATAGCAATCAGCCCCAGCATTTT. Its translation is CASRTGTDYSNQPQHF.